These 6 T cell receptor beta chains were all obtained from the same sample, sequenced in a study of T-cell memory formation after mild COVID-19. TCRdb reprocessed the 5' RACE reads via MiXCR and lists one record per CDR3 protein. The sample lists 150,000 to 200,000 distinct CDR3 sequences; roughly 12% were seen once. Sequencing was performed on PBMCs or a T cell subset sorted from them (not recorded which). The receptors were gathered from a young man who had mild COVID-19 (a few samples of this study predate the infection). Cell type and time point are not known.

This clonotype occurred many times. V is TRBV29-1 and J is TRBJ2-5; D is unresolved. Trimming left V 3 bases short and J 5 bases short, with 10 bases between. CDR3 length: 12 residues. Per the germline V gene, CDR1 is SQVTM and CDR2 is ANQGSEA. DNA for the CDR3: TGCAGCGTTGAGGTCTGGCGGGAGACCCAGTACTTC. It is translated as CSVEVWRETQYF. Based on the CDR3 plus reference TRBV29-1 and TRBJ2-5, the full variable domain is SAVISQKPSRDICQRGTSLTIQCQVDSQVTMMFWYRQQPGQSLTLIATANQGSEATYESGFVIDKFPISRPNLTFSTLTVSNMSPEDSSIYLCSVEVWRETQYFGPGTRLLVL.

For the CDR3, the DNA is TGCAGTGCAACCGGACAGGGTACCCCCTATGGCTACACCTTC. Translating it yields CSATGQGTPYGYTF. The gene calls are TRBV20-1 and TRBJ1-2; 8 bases align to TRBD1. Looked up from germline, CDR1 is DFQATT and CDR2 is SNEGSKA (reference sequence). The CDR3 covers 14 residues. V trimming: 6 bases; J trimming: 4 bases; junction bases outside the gene matches: 10.

V is TRBV20-1 and J is TRBJ2-7; D is unclear. Germline loops: CDR1 DFQATT, CDR2 SNEGSKA (reference sequence). The CDR3 sequence is 11 residues long. Between the trimmed V and J ends, which lost 6 bases and 2 bases, there was a span of 8 bases. The CDR3: CSAENAYEQYF. CDR3 nucleotides: TGCAGTGCCGAGAACGCCTACGAGCAGTACTTC.

Notes on this clonotype: A read error may produce the germline difference seen at one junction end. J is TRBJ2-3 and V is TRBV6-5; 8 nucleotides line up with TRBD2. The germline CDR1 and CDR2 sequences are MNHEY and SVGAGI. This CDR3 contains 16 residues. The CDR3: CASSWPGGAGTDTQYF. The CDR3 DNA reads as TGTGCCAGCAGCTGGCCCGGGGGGGCCGGCACAGATACCCAGTATTTT.

The gene calls are TRBV6-2 or TRBV6-3 and TRBJ1-5, with D uncertain. V gave up 3 bases and J gave up 3 bases, with 9 bases separating them. Per germline, CDR1 MNHEY and CDR2 SVGEGT. CDR3 length: 14 residues. DNA for the CDR3: TGTGCCAGCAGTTATCGGGGAAACAATCAGCCCCAGCATTTT. It codes for CASSYRGNNQPQHF.

The table lists this clonotype with a count of one. The CDR3 spells CASSLQHGETQYF. CDR3 DNA: TGCGCCAGCAGCTTACAACACGGGGAGACCCAGTACTTC. The chain joins TRBV5-1 to TRBJ2-5; D unresolved. The CDR3 consists of 13 residues. Trimming shortened V by 2 bases and J by 5 bases, and 10 bases separated the two germline ends. Germline values: CDR1 SGHRS, CDR2 YFSETQ.